The 4 T cell receptor beta chains presented below share a single source sample, sequenced in a study of radiotherapy plus CTLA-4 blockade in lung cancer. Method: immunoSEQ multiplex PCR; TCRdb's copy keeps in-frame clones and lacks some. The table records tens of thousands of clones, 79% of them present only once. Sequencing used peripheral blood, obtained from a patient treated with radiotherapy plus ipilimumab. All receptors derive from a human donor with non-small cell lung cancer who had a complete response to radiotherapy plus ipilimumab.

This chain uses TRBV10-3 with TRBJ1-5; D unresolved. V was cut by 0 bases and J by 11 bases, with 11 bases left in between. The CDR3 spans 13 residues. The germline CDR1 and CDR2 sequences are ENHRY and SYGVKD. CDR3 loop: CAISESEREAQHF. CDR3 nucleotide sequence: TGTGCCATCAGTGAGTCAGAGCGGGAGGCCCAGCATTTT.

As concerns this clone: Distinct nucleotide sequences in the sample also encode this CDR3. This sequence joins TRBV5-1 and TRBJ1-1; perhaps TRBD1 as D (6 bases). The V end lost 0 bases, the J end lost 4 bases, and 10 bases lay between the germline ends. CDR3 size: 14 residues. The germline CDR1 and CDR2 sequences are SGHRS and YFSETQ. The chain's CDR3 is CASSLEGGGTEAFF. In DNA form, the CDR3 reads TGCGCCAGCAGCTTGGAGGGGGGTGGCACTGAAGCTTTCTTT.

The genes are TRBV29-1 and TRBJ1-1, with D possibly TRBD1 on 6 matching bases. The germline CDR1 and CDR2 sequences are SQVTM and ANQGSEA. The CDR3 has 12 residues. The ends were cut back, 4 bases at V and 6 bases at J, with 12 bases in the middle. The chain's CDR3 is CSVVQGRSEAFF. CDR3 DNA sequence: TGCAGCGTTGTTCAGGGGAGGTCTGAAGCTTTCTTT.

This chain connects TRBV29-1 to TRBJ1-2, with 7 bases matching TRBD1. This CDR3 is 14 amino acids long. Germline CDR1 is SQVTM and CDR2 is ANQGSEA. Trimming took 7 bases from V and 0 from J; bases not matched to a gene: 8. This CDR3 is CSATAGQSNYGYTF. The CDR3 DNA reads TGCAGCGCCACAGCGGGACAGTCTAACTATGGCTACACCTTC. Full variable domain (outside the CDR3, taken from reference TRBV29-1 and TRBJ1-2): SAVISQKPSRDICQRGTSLTIQCQVDSQVTMMFWYRQQPGQSLTLIATANQGSEATYESGFVIDKFPISRPNLTFSTLTVSNMSPEDSSIYLCSATAGQSNYGYTFGSGTRLTVV.